This entry concerns a single T cell receptor (beta chain). Its antigen remains unknown. This CDR3 is built from 12 residues. J was trimmed by 5 bases and V by 2 bases; bases with no gene match: 2. Germline V gene sequence: CDR1 SQVTM, CDR2 ANQGSEA. The data belong to a study of neoadjuvant nivolumab and ipilimumab in lung cancer. As for the study in general: Nivolumab 3 mg/kg was given days 1, 15 and 29, plus ipilimumab 1 mg/kg day 1 in combination.

Data came from immunoSEQ multiplex PCR; TCRdb stores just in-frame clones and leaves some out. Of about 26,000 clones in the sample, approximately 78% are singletons; the top ten hold 8.6%. Findings of the study overall: Only a small number of samples underwent TCR sequencing. TCR clonality did not significantly correlate with pathologic tumor regression. Blood richness before therapy tracked richness in tumors resected after neoadjuvant therapy.

The sequence was collected from an adult with non-small cell lung cancer. Sequenced material: tumor tissue, taken after neoadjuvant nivolumab, alone or with ipilimumab, at or shortly before surgery. The chain combines TRBV29-1 with TRBJ2-5; 7 bases map to TRBD2. The CDR3 DNA is TGCAGCGTTGAACGGGGAGGGGAGACCCAGTACTTC. Its translation: CSVERGGETQYF. The full variable domain, in which reference TRBV29-1 and TRBJ2-5 provide the parts outside the CDR3, is SAVISQKPSRDICQRGTSLTIQCQVDSQVTMMFWYRQQPGQSLTLIATANQGSEATYESGFVIDKFPISRPNLTFSTLTVSNMSPEDSSIYLCSVERGGETQYFGPGTRLLVL.